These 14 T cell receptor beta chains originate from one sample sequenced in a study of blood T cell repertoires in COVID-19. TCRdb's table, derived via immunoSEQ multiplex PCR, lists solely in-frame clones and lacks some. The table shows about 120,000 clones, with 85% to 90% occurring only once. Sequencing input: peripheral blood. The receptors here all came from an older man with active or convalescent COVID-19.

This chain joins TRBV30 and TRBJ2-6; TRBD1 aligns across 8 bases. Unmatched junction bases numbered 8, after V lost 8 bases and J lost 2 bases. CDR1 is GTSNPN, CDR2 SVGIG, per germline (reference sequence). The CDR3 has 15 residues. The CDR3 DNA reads TGTGCCACAGGGGGAAATACTGCTGGGGCCAACGTCCTGACTTTC. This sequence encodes CATGGNTAGANVLTF.

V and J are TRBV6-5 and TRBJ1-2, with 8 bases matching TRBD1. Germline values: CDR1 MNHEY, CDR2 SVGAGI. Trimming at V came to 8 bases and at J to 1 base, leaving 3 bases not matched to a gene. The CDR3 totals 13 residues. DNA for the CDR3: TGTGCCAGCGCGACAGGGGATAACTATGGCTACACCTTC. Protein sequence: CASATGDNYGYTF.

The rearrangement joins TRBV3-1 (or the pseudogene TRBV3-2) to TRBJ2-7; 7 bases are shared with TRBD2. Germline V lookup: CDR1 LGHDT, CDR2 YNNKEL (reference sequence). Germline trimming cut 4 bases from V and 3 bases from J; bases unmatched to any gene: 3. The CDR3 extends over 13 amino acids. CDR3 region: CASSRGSGYEQYF. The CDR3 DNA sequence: TGTGCCAGCAGCCGCGGGAGTGGCTACGAGCAGTACTTC.

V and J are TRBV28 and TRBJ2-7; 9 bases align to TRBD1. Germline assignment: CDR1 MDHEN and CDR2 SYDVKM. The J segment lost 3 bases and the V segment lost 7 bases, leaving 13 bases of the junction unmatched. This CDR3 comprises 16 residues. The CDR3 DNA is TGTGCCAGCACCTTGGTCGGGGGACAGGGCTTCTACGAGCAGTACTTC. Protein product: CASTLVGGQGFYEQYF.

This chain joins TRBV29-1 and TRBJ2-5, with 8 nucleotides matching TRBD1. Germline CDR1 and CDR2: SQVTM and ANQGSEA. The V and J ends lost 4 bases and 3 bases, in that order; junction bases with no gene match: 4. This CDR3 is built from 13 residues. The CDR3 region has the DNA TGCAGCGTTGGGGCAGGGGGCAAAGAGACCCAGTACTTC. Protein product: CSVGAGGKETQYF.

The CDR3 is CASRGLTRTLPIYF. Written as DNA, the CDR3 is TGTGCCAGCAGGGGACTGACGAGAACCCTCCCCATATATTTT. The chain links TRBV28 to TRBJ1-3; tentative D call: TRBD1 (5 bases). Trimming removed 6 bases at V and 11 bases at J, with 20 bases between. In germline, CDR1 is MDHEN, CDR2 SYDVKM. The CDR3 contains 14 residues.

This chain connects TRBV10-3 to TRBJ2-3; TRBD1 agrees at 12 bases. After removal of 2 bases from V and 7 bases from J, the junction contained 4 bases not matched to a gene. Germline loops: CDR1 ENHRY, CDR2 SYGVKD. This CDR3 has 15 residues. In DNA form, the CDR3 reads TGTGCCATCAGTGAGGGGGACAGGGGGCTTAATACGCAGTATTTT. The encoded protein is CAISEGDRGLNTQYF.

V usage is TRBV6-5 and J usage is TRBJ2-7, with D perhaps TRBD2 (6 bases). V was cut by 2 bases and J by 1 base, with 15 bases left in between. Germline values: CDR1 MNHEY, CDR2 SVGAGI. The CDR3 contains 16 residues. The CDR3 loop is CASSYPTGVGSYEQYF. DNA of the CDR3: TGTGCCAGCAGTTACCCGACGGGGGTTGGATCCTACGAGCAGTACTTC.

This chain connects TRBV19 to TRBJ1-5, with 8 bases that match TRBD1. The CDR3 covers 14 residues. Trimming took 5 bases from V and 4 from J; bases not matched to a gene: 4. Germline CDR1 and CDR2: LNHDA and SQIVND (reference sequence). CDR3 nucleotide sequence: TGTGCCAGTAGTCCGGACAGGGTGAATCAGCCCCAGCATTTT. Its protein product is CASSPDRVNQPQHF.

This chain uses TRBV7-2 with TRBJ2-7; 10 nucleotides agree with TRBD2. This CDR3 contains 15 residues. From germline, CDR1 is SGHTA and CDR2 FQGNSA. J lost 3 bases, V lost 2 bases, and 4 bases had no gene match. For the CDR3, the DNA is TGTGCCAGCAGCTTATCGTCTAGCGGGGGCTACGAGCAGTACTTC. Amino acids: CASSLSSSGGYEQYF.

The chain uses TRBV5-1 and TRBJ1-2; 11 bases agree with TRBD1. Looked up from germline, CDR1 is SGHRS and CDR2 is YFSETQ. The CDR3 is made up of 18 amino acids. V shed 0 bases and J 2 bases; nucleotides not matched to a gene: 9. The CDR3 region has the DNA TGCGCCAGCAGCTTGGATGGACAGGGGGCCCAGCTGAACTATGGCTACACCTTC. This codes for CASSLDGQGAQLNYGYTF.

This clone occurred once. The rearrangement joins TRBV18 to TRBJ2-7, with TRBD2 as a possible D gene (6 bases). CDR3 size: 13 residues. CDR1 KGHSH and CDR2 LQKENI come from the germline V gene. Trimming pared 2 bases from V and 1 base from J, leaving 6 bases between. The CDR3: CASSPGGSYEQYF. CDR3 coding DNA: TGTGCCAGCTCACCAGGGGGGTCCTACGAGCAGTACTTC.

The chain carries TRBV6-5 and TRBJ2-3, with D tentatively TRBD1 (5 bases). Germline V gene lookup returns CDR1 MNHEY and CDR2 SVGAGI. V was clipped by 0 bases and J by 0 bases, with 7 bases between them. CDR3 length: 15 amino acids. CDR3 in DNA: TGTGCCAGCAGTTACTCGAGACAGAGCACAGATACGCAGTATTTT. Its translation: CASSYSRQSTDTQYF.

CDR3: CASSPQGWDQPQHF. The CDR3 DNA follows: TGTGCCAGCAGTCCACAGGGGTGGGATCAGCCCCAGCATTTT. The chain has TRBV28 and TRBJ1-5, with TRBD1 matching 7 bases. The CDR3 totals 14 residues. Per the germline V gene, CDR1 is MDHEN and CDR2 is SYDVKM. Trimming took 5 bases from V and 5 from J; bases not matched to a gene: 6.